Sequencing of this T cell receptor (beta chain) was carried out in a study of cytomegalovirus exposure and HLA in healthy donors. About the study: The same platform as the roughly 630 first-cohort repertoires was used for the 95 to 150 validation repertoires, a later analysis reported.

As for this clone: Its specificity is unknown.

Trimming removed 2 bases from V and 6 bases from J, with 19 bases in between. The germline gives CDR1 LNHNV, CDR2 YYDKDF (reference sequence). The CDR3 contains 16 residues. Study-level points and caveats: As was reported, the classifier diagnosed cytomegalovirus status with high specificity and sensitivity. The tendency of first-cohort TCR clusters to co-occur in the 100 to 150 validation repertoires emerged from a later analysis.

The assay was immunoSEQ multiplex PCR, and TCRdb's table has in-frame clones only and misses some. This sample has approximately 180,000 clones, with 86% found just once. The sequenced material came from PBMCs. The V and J genes are TRBV15 and TRBJ1-1, with D possibly TRBD1 on 5 matching bases. The clonotype originates from a woman younger than 30 in good health and CMV-seronegative. CDR3 amino acids: CATSRRGTPPVPEAFF. The CDR3 nucleotides are TGTGCCACCAGCAGACGCGGGACCCCTCCCGTGCCTGAAGCTTTCTTT.